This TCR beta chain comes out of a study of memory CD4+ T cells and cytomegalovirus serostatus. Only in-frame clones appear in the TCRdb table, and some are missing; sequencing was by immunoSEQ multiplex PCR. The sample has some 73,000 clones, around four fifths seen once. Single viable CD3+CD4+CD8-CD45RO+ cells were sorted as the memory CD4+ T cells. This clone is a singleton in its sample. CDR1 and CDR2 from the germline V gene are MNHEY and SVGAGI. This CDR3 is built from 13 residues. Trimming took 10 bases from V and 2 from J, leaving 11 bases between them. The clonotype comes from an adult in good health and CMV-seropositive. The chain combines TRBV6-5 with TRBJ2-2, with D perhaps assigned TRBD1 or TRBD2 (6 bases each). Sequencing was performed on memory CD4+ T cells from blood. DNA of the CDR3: TGTGCCACCACGGGGGCAAACACCGGGGAGCTGTTTTTT. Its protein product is CATTGANTGELFF.